These T cell receptor beta chains were read from a single sample in a study of blood T cells in healthy people across ages. A single record per CDR3 protein comes from TCRdb applying MiXCR to the 5' RACE reads. Of just under 900,000 distinct CDR3 sequences detected, 29% appear once; the ten largest clones hold approximately 15%. The sequencing sample was made of blood. The receptors here all came from a woman aged 80 or over in good health. CDR3s include the opening cysteine and the closing phenylalanine or tryptophan. A D gene is named only where the DNA matches it firmly. The listing skips clone size in some rows; elsewhere it reads once, few, many or a size class.

V,D,size,J,DNA,CDR3
TRBV12-3/TRBV12-4,TRBD1,many,TRBJ2-3,TGTGCCAGCAAAGGGGGCAGGTCAGATACGCAGTATTTT,CASKGGRSDTQYF
TRBV29-1,TRBD2,many,TRBJ2-1,TGCAGCGGTATAAAACCGGGACTAGCGGGGGGGGTCAATGAGCAGTTCTTC,CSGIKPGLAGGVNEQFF
TRBV20-1,-,many,TRBJ2-1,TGCAGTGCTCCCCCGGGCCAGGCGGTTGTCAATGAGCAGTTCTTC,CSAPPGQAVVNEQFF
TRBV6-5,TRBD1,many,TRBJ2-7,TGTGCCAGCAGTCGGACAGGCCTGGGGTACGAGCAGTACTTC,CASSRTGLGYEQYF
TRBV6-2/TRBV6-3,-,-,TRBJ1-5,TGTGCCAGCAGTTATGAATTCTCGGCGGGGCCAACCAATCAGCCCCAGCATTTT,CASSYEFSAGPTNQPQHF
TRBV6-6,-,-,TRBJ2-1,TGTGCCAGCAGCTACTCGACCACTGACCACAATGAGCAGTTCTTC,CASSYSTTDHNEQFF
TRBV20-1,TRBD1,-,TRBJ1-2,TGCAGTACTAGGACAGGGTCCGACGGCTACACCTTC,CSTRTGSDGYTF
TRBV3-1,-,few,TRBJ2-3,TGTGCCAGCAGCCTTTCAGACGGGGGTGTTGCAGATACGCAGTATTTT,CASSLSDGGVADTQYF
TRBV20-1,-,-,TRBJ2-1,TGCAGTGCTAAGGCAACAGGGAAAGGAGGGACCCAGTTCTTC,CSAKATGKGGTQFF
TRBV6-6,-,few,TRBJ1-1,TGTGCCAGCAGTTTAGGGGGGGCCCTGGGGACTGAAGCTTTCTTT,CASSLGGALGTEAFF
TRBV7-2,TRBD2,many,TRBJ2-5,TGTGCCAGCAGCCCAACCGGGACTAGCGGGGACCAAGAGACCCAGTACTTC,CASSPTGTSGDQETQYF
TRBV20-1,TRBD1,few,TRBJ2-7,TGCAGCCTTGAGACCGGGACAGGGTTCCACGAGCAGTACTTC,CSLETGTGFHEQYF
TRBV24-1,-,many,TRBJ2-5,TGTGCCACCAGTGATCCAACCAGACAGGAGGGGGAGACCCAGTACTTC,CATSDPTRQEGETQYF
TRBV12-3/TRBV12-4,-,-,TRBJ2-3,TGTGCCAGCAGTTTAGGCGTCAGCGCAGATGCGCAGTATTTT,CASSLGVSADAQYF
TRBV5-5,TRBD2,many,TRBJ2-1,TGTGCCAGCACACGCGGGGGGTCGTACAATGAGCAGTTCTTC,CASTRGGSYNEQFF
TRBV6-2/TRBV6-3,TRBD1,-,TRBJ1-5,TGTGCCAGCAGAAGGACAGGGAGGTTGAATCAGCCCCAGCATTTT,CASRRTGRLNQPQHF
TRBV30,-,-,TRBJ1-1,TGTGCCTACCAACGGCAGTCTGCCACTGAAGCTTTCTTT,CAYQRQSATEAFF
TRBV11-2,-,few,TRBJ1-5,TGTGCCAGCAGCTCAGTCCGGGACAACAATCAGCCCCAGCATTTT,CASSSVRDNNQPQHF
TRBV2,-,-,TRBJ2-3,TGTGCCAGCAGTGAACTTGCGGGGGCCGGCACAGATACGCAGTATTTT,CASSELAGAGTDTQYF
TRBV6-5,-,many,TRBJ1-2,TGTGCCAGCAGTTACTCGTTAATAAGGACGGGACGGCTGACTATTGGCTACACCTTC,CASSYSLIRTGRLTIGYTF
TRBV10-2,TRBD2,many,TRBJ2-1,TGCGCCAGCAGACTAGCGGGGTTACCCTACAATGAGCAGTTCTTC,CASRLAGLPYNEQFF
TRBV20-1,-,few,TRBJ2-1,TGCAGTGCTATAACCGCCGACAGTCCGGTATACAATGAGCAGTTCTTC,CSAITADSPVYNEQFF
TRBV30,-,-,TRBJ1-6,TGTGCCTGGAACCGGGGCGCGGATAATTCACCCCTCCACTTT,CAWNRGADNSPLHF
TRBV29-1,-,-,TRBJ2-5,TGCAGCGTTGTTCCGCCCGGGCTCCAAGAGACCCAGTACTTC,CSVVPPGLQETQYF
TRBV11-2,-,many,TRBJ2-7,TGTGCCAGCAGACGCCCTGGGGTTGCGGGGGCTATAGGCGAGCAGTACTTC,CASRRPGVAGAIGEQYF
TRBV6-2/TRBV6-3,TRBD2,many,TRBJ2-1,TGTGCCAGCAGTCCCCGGGGGGGGCCCCTCTTCCAGGAGCAGTTCTTC,CASSPRGGPLFQEQFF
TRBV6-5,-,once,TRBJ1-1,TGTGCCAGCAGACCGGGCAGCTTCAACACTGAAGCTTTCTTT,CASRPGSFNTEAFF